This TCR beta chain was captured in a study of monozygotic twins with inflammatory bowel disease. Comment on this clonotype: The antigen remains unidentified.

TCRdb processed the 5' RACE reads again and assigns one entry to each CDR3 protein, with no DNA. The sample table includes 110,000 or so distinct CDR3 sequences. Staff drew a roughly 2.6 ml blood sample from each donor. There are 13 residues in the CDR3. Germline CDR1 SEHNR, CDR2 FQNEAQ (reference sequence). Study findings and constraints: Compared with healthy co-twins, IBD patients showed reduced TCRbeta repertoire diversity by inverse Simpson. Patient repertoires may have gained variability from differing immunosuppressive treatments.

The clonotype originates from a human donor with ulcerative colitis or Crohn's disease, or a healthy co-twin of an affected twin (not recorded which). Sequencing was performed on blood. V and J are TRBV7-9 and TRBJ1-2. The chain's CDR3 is CASSLGGSYGYTF.